This TCR beta chain was sequenced for a study of Ad26.COV2.S vaccination and SARS-CoV-2 variants. The protocol was immunoSEQ multiplex PCR, while the TCRdb copy is restricted to in-frame clones and leaves out a portion. The table lists 43,000 or so clones, around 83% of them singletons, with roughly 45% in the top ten. Germline CDR1 LNHDA, CDR2 SQIVND (reference sequence). V dropped 2 bases and J dropped 2 bases, with 10 bases sitting between them. The CDR3 consists of 15 residues. The input for sequencing was peripheral blood, taken after recovery from COVID-19. The receptor was derived from a human donor who had recovered from COVID-19. The chain links TRBV19 to TRBJ2-1, with D possibly being TRBD2 (6 bases). Here the CDR3 DNA reads TGTGCCAGTAGTATATTAGCGGAGGCCTACAATGAGCAGTTCTTC. Protein sequence: CASSILAEAYNEQFF.